These 27 T cell receptor beta chains came from one sample sequenced in a study of spatial heterogeneity in lung cancer. Using its own MiXCR run on the 5' RACE reads, TCRdb lists one record per CDR3 protein. The sample holds fewer than 60,000 distinct CDR3 sequences, 6.5% to 7.5% seen once. Time point described: blood at routine non-recurrence follow-up after resection. The sequenced material consisted of unsorted whole RNA from tumor, nontumor lung or frozen PBMC. The material sequenced was PBMCs, taken at follow-up. These receptors were obtained from a female donor with early-stage non-small cell lung cancer.

This clonotype has a count of ten or more. The chain employs TRBV7-2 and TRBJ2-5; D is possibly TRBD1 or TRBD2 (6 bases each). The CDR3 runs 14 residues. In germline, CDR1 is SGHTA, CDR2 FQGNSA. Trimming removed 0 bases from V and 2 bases from J, with 7 bases in between. This chain's CDR3 is CASSLAGGQETQYF. The CDR3 DNA is TGTGCCAGCAGCTTAGCAGGGGGGCAAGAGACCCAGTACTTC.

This chain joins TRBV11-2 and TRBJ2-5, with D possibly TRBD1 on 6 matching bases. The CDR3 is made up of 14 amino acids. V was shortened by 2 bases and J by 0 bases, with 7 bases between the two germline ends. Germline CDR1 is SGHAT and CDR2 is FQNNGV. The CDR3 coding sequence is TGTGCCAGCAGCTTAAACAGGGACCAAGAGACCCAGTACTTC. Translating gives CASSLNRDQETQYF.

This clonotype occurred many times. V and J are TRBV29-1 and TRBJ2-3; weak D call: TRBD2 (5 bases). The germline V gene has CDR1 SQVTM and CDR2 ANQGSEA. Trimming took 8 bases from V and 4 from J, leaving 13 bases between them. This CDR3 contains 12 residues. CDR3 in DNA: TGCAGCTTGCGAGGAGCGGCAGATACGCAGTATTTT. It yields the protein CSLRGAADTQYF.

This clonotype was detected many times. This chain connects TRBV5-1 to TRBJ2-3, with D tentatively TRBD2 (5 bases). Trimming removed 4 bases at V and 2 bases at J, with 20 bases between. The CDR3 contains 17 residues. CDR1 is SGHRS and CDR2 is YFSETQ in the germline V gene. CDR3 sequence reads: CASSRSGKSGSTDTQYF. CDR3 bases: TGCGCCAGCAGCCGGTCGGGCAAGAGCGGTTCCACAGATACGCAGTATTTT.

In its sample, this clonotype was seen a few times. The chain uses TRBV25-1 and TRBJ2-5; 7 nucleotides match TRBD1. Unmatched junction bases numbered 12, after V lost 6 bases and J lost 5 bases. Germline V gene lookup returns CDR1 MGHDK and CDR2 SYGVNS. This CDR3 contains 15 residues. CDR3 protein: CASRERQGQRETQYF. In nucleotides, the CDR3 is TGTGCCAGCAGGGAACGACAGGGTCAAAGGGAGACCCAGTACTTC.

This chain connects TRBV6-6 to TRBJ2-2, with a possible D match to TRBD1 (5 bases). V lost 6 bases and J 6 bases, leaving 14 bases between the germline ends. CDR1 MNHNY and CDR2 SVGAGI come from the germline V gene (reference sequence). The CDR3 is made up of 14 amino acids. CDR3 protein: CASRVTESAGELFF. CDR3 in DNA: TGTGCCAGCAGAGTGACAGAGTCTGCCGGGGAGCTGTTTTTT.

This clonotype was counted at least ten times. The chain uses TRBV6-2 or TRBV6-3 and TRBJ2-3; 9 positions match TRBD2. Germline loops: CDR1 MNHEY, CDR2 SVGEGT. Germline trimming cut 2 bases from V and 3 bases from J; bases unmatched to any gene: 6. The CDR3 extends over 16 amino acids. This CDR3 reads CASSYLGLAETDTQYF. The CDR3, as DNA: TGTGCCAGCAGTTACCTGGGACTAGCAGAAACAGATACGCAGTATTTT.

This clonotype is labeled medium-sized. The genes are TRBV7-2 and TRBJ1-6; D is unclear. CDR1 is SGHTA and CDR2 is FQGNSA in the germline V gene. This CDR3 spans 14 amino acids. Trimming stripped 2 bases from V and 10 bases from J, with 12 bases between. The CDR3 is CASSLYPRGSPLHF. For the CDR3, the DNA is TGTGCCAGCAGCTTATACCCGAGAGGATCACCCCTCCACTTT.

The chain couples TRBV27 to TRBJ2-3, with TRBD2 matching 8 bases. Germline V gene data show CDR1 as MNHEY and CDR2 as SMNVEV (reference sequence). V shed 8 bases and J 5 bases; nucleotides not matched to a gene: 9. The CDR3 has 14 amino acids. The CDR3 DNA reads as TGTGCCAGCCGCTCGGGGGGGGCGATAGATACGCAGTATTTT. Its protein product is CASRSGGAIDTQYF.

This clonotype was counted ten times or more. This rearrangement joins TRBV7-2 to TRBJ2-7, with 7 bases identical to TRBD2. The CDR3 spans 15 residues. V was clipped by 5 bases and J by 2 bases; unmatched bases: 9. Germline CDR1 SGHTA, CDR2 FQGNSA. CDR3 DNA: TGTGCCAGCAGCCCCTCGGGGGGTTCCCCCTACGAGCAGTACTTC. It yields the protein CASSPSGGSPYEQYF.

This clonotype was counted a few times. The rearrangement joins TRBV7-9 to TRBJ1-2, with D possibly being TRBD1 (6 bases). The germline V gene encodes CDR1 SEHNR and CDR2 FQNEAQ (reference sequence). The CDR3 runs 15 residues. Deletions cut 3 bases from V and 3 bases from J, with 14 bases between. CDR3 sequence (DNA): TGTGCCAGCAGCTTGCCCACACAGGGTGACTATGGCTACACCTTC. Its protein is CASSLPTQGDYGYTF.

This rearrangement joins TRBV20-1 to TRBJ2-7; 13 nucleotides match TRBD2. The germline V gene encodes CDR1 DFQATT and CDR2 SNEGSKA (reference sequence). The CDR3 runs to 14 residues. Trimming removed 6 bases from V and 3 bases from J; junction bases left unmatched: 5. CDR3 residues: CSARTSGGNYEQYF. The CDR3 bases are TGCAGTGCCCGGACTAGCGGGGGTAACTACGAGCAGTACTTC.

V and J are TRBV7-9 and TRBJ2-3; D possibly corresponds to TRBD1 (6 bases). The CDR3 totals 14 residues. The V and J ends lost 7 bases and 3 bases respectively, with 14 bases between them. Germline loops: CDR1 SEHNR, CDR2 FQNEAQ (reference sequence). The CDR3 region has the DNA TGTGCCAGCAAACCCCAGGGGACGACAGATACGCAGTATTTT. Protein: CASKPQGTTDTQYF.

This clonotype has ten or more counts. The genes are TRBV2 and TRBJ1-6; D unclear. V lost 7 bases and J lost 7, with 14 bases in between. Looked up from germline, CDR1 is SNHLY and CDR2 is FYNNEI. CDR3 length: 14 amino acids. The CDR3 loop reads CASMVGSTNSPLHF. The CDR3 bases are TGTGCCAGCATGGTTGGGTCCACCAATTCACCCCTCCACTTT.

The gene calls are TRBV19 and TRBJ2-7, with 7 bases that match TRBD1. The CDR3 is 13 amino acids. V was pared by 3 bases and J by 6 bases, with 5 bases of the junction left unmatched. Per germline, CDR1 LNHDA and CDR2 SQIVND (reference sequence). The CDR3 DNA reads as TGTGCCAGTAGTATGGGACAGTCGCTCGAGCAGTACTTC. This sequence encodes CASSMGQSLEQYF.

This clonotype was counted ten times or more. The gene calls are TRBV4-1 and TRBJ2-1; 8 nucleotides agree with TRBD2. Losses at the gene ends were 7 bases for V and 7 bases for J; bases not matched to a gene: 9. Germline V CDR1 and CDR2: MGHRA, YSYEKL. The CDR3 has 14 amino acids. CDR3 in amino acids: CASKLRLASNEQFF. The CDR3 DNA is TGCGCCAGCAAACTAAGACTAGCGTCTAATGAGCAGTTCTTC.

This clonotype was picked up a small number of times. V is TRBV27 and J is TRBJ1-2; 9 bases align to TRBD1. Germline V gives CDR1 MNHEY, CDR2 SMNVEV (reference sequence). V lost 4 bases and J lost 6; bases outside the gene matches: 12. The length of the CDR3 is 16 residues. Here the CDR3 reads CASSSLFSRTGDGYTF. CDR3 nucleotide sequence: TGTGCCAGCAGTTCACTATTTAGTCGGACAGGGGATGGCTACACCTTC.

This clonotype came up many times. The chain recombines TRBV2 with TRBJ2-4; unclear D gene. The CDR3 extends over 12 amino acids. The germline gives CDR1 SNHLY, CDR2 FYNNEI. V lost 1 base and J lost 8, with 6 bases in between. The CDR3 here is CASSEVRDIQYF. CDR3 nucleotides: TGTGCCAGCAGTGAAGTCCGGGACATTCAGTACTTC.

This clonotype is medium-sized by share. The V gene is TRBV9, the J gene TRBJ2-5; TRBD2 aligns across 14 bases. The germline gives CDR1 SGDLS, CDR2 YYNGEE. The junction had 12 bases not matched to a gene; V was cut back by 6 bases and J by 5 bases. CDR3 length: 17 amino acids. The CDR3: CASTLSVGTSGGETQYF. The CDR3 DNA reads as TGTGCCAGCACCCTTTCCGTCGGGACTAGCGGGGGTGAGACCCAGTACTTC.

This clonotype was detected ten times or more. This chain links TRBV11-2 with TRBJ1-2; weak D call: TRBD1 (6 bases). Trimming took 0 bases from V and 7 from J, leaving 15 bases between them. In germline, CDR1 is SGHAT, CDR2 FQNNGV. The CDR3 extends over 15 amino acids. This CDR3 reads CASSLDFGAGAGYTF. The CDR3 DNA sequence: TGTGCCAGCAGCTTAGATTTTGGTGCAGGGGCTGGCTACACCTTC.

This clonotype was counted at least ten times. The V and J genes are TRBV11-2 and TRBJ2-1; 12 bases match TRBD2. The CDR3 consists of 17 residues. The V gene's germline CDR1 is SGHAT and CDR2 FQNNGV. V shed 3 bases and J 5 bases; nucleotides not matched to a gene: 8. The CDR3 nucleotides are TGTGCCAGCAGCTTCCTAGCGGGGGGGCTTTTCAACAATGAGCAGTTCTTC. It yields the protein CASSFLAGGLFNNEQFF.

This clonotype was recorded at least ten times. V usage is TRBV28 and J usage is TRBJ1-4; D is possibly TRBD1 (5 bases). CDR3 size: 16 residues. Trimming pared 4 bases from V and 2 bases from J, leaving 14 bases between. Germline-derived CDR1 and CDR2 are MDHEN and SYDVKM. The CDR3 sequence: CASSSMGGSTNEKLFF. CDR3 coding DNA: TGTGCCAGCAGTTCCATGGGGGGGTCCACTAATGAAAAACTGTTTTTT.

In this sample, this clonotype turned up many times. The V call is TRBV7-8, the J call TRBJ2-1, with 11 bases that match TRBD2. V shed 5 bases and J 8 bases; nucleotides not matched to a gene: 14. Looked up from germline, CDR1 is SGHVS and CDR2 is FQNEAQ. The CDR3 runs to 17 residues. The CDR3 DNA is TGTGCCAGCAGCACCCGACAGGGGGGACTAGCGGACGATGAGCAGTTCTTC. This codes for CASSTRQGGLADDEQFF.

This chain links TRBV7-2 with TRBJ2-2, with D unclear. V lost 6 bases and J lost 1, with 0 bases in between. This CDR3 has 11 residues. Germline lookup yields CDR1 SGHTA and CDR2 FQGNSA. The CDR3 loop is CASRNTGELFF. The DNA for the CDR3 is TGTGCCAGCAGGAACACCGGGGAGCTGTTTTTT.

V is TRBV7-8 and J is TRBJ1-5; TRBD1 aligns across 8 bases. Germline CDR1 reads SGHVS; CDR2 reads FQNEAQ. With 2 bases clipped from V and 8 bases from J, the junction kept 11 bases outside the gene matches. The CDR3 is 16 amino acids. As DNA, the CDR3 is TGTGCCAGCAGCTTATTGGCCGGACAGGGCAGAGAGCCCCAGCATTTT. Its protein is CASSLLAGQGREPQHF. The full variable domain, in which reference TRBV7-8 and TRBJ1-5 provide the parts outside the CDR3, is GAGVSQSPRYKVAKRGQDVALRCDPISGHVSLFWYQQALGQGPEFLTYFQNEAQLDKSGLPSDRFFAERPEGSVSTLKIQRTQQEDSAVYLCASSLLAGQGREPQHFGDGTRLSIL.

This clonotype was counted ten times or more. The chain couples TRBV6-1 to TRBJ1-1; D not resolved. V was trimmed by 2 bases and J by 0 bases, leaving 7 bases between them. The CDR3 length is 14 residues. Germline CDR1 is MNHNS and CDR2 is SASEGT. CDR3 region: CASSEILMNTEAFF. CDR3 DNA: TGTGCCAGCAGTGAAATCCTTATGAACACTGAAGCTTTCTTT.

The chain couples TRBV9 to TRBJ2-7; 8 bases fit TRBD1. The germline V gene encodes CDR1 SGDLS and CDR2 YYNGEE. This CDR3 contains 16 residues. V shed 0 bases, J shed 4 bases, and the junction held 9 bases outside the gene matches. The DNA for the CDR3 is TGTGCCAGCAGCGTAGCTACAGGGGGAGGCGGGTACGAGCAGTACTTC. Amino acids: CASSVATGGGGYEQYF.